This T cell receptor (beta chain) derives from a study of shared T cell receptors in the human thymus. Only in-frame clones appear in the TCRdb table, and some are missing; sequencing was by immunoSEQ multiplex PCR. This sample has 540,000 or so clones, with approximately 80% found just once. V trimming: 1 base; J trimming: 0 bases; junction bases outside the gene matches: 8. The CDR3 consists of 17 residues. CDR1 LGHNA and CDR2 YNFKEQ come from the germline V gene. These same records also appear under a second study, on human thymus T cells. That paper notes: Thymic repertoires overlap heavily among unrelated individuals, related research has reported.

The chain employs TRBV4-2 and TRBJ2-7; 8 nucleotides line up with TRBD1. This TCR derives from a boy in the first two years of life with a congenital heart defect. Sequencing was performed on thymocytes. Here the CDR3 reads CASSQASAGGVSYEQYF. The CDR3 nucleotides are TGTGCCAGCAGCCAAGCATCGGCAGGGGGCGTCTCCTACGAGCAGTACTTC.